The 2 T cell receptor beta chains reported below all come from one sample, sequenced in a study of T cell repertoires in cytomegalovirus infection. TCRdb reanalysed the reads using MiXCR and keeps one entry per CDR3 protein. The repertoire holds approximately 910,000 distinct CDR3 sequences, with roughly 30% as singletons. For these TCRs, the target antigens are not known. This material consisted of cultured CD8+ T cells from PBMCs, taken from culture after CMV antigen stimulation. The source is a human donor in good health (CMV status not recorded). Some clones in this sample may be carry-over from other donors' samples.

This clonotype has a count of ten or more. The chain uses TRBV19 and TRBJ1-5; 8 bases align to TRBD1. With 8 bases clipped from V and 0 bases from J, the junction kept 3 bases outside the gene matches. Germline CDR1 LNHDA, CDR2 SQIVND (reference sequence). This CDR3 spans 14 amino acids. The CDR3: CASRTGNSNQPQHF. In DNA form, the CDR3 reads TGTGCCAGTCGGACAGGGAATAGCAATCAGCCCCAGCATTTT. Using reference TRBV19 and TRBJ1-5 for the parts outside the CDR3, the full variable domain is DGGITQSPKYLFRKEGQNVTLSCEQNLNHDAMYWYRQDPGQGLRLIYYSQIVNDFQKGDIAEGYSVSREKKESFPLTVTSAQKNPTAFYLCASRTGNSNQPQHFGDGTRLSIL.

This CDR3 reads CASSQDLVANTEAFF. The CDR3 DNA follows: TGCGCCAGCAGCCAAGATCTGGTGGCTAACACTGAAGCTTTCTTT. The rearrangement uses TRBV4-1 and TRBJ1-1; D gene unclear. Trimming took off 0 bases at V and 2 bases at J, with 10 bases between the two ends. Germline V gene lookup returns CDR1 MGHRA and CDR2 YSYEKL. The CDR3 consists of 15 residues.